This entry lists 28 T cell receptor beta chains sequenced from one sample in a study of T cell responses to AZD1222 COVID-19 vaccine. This table comes from immunoSEQ multiplex PCR, and its TCRdb copy is limited to in-frame clones, with some not included. The profile shows 90,000 to 150,000 clones, approximately 90% of them singletons. Sequenced here: peripheral blood, sampled on day 0 of AZD1222 vaccination. Every receptor here comes from an adult in good health.

A note on this clone: At the DNA level, this CDR3 is encoded by other sequences in the same sample as well. V usage is TRBV30 and J usage is TRBJ1-4; tentatively, D is TRBD1 (6 bases). V shed 0 bases and J shed 8 bases, with 13 bases lying between them. Germline values: CDR1 GTSNPN, CDR2 SVGIG (reference sequence). The CDR3 contains 14 residues. The CDR3, as DNA: TGTGCCTGGAGTGTACGCGGGGGCGGAGAAAAACTGTTTTTT. Protein sequence: CAWSVRGGGEKLFF.

This sequence joins TRBV7-2 and TRBJ2-2, with 7 bases fitting TRBD2. With 1 base clipped from V and 6 bases from J, the junction kept 8 bases outside the gene matches. The CDR3 runs 16 residues. Germline assignment: CDR1 SGHTA and CDR2 FQGNSA. In DNA, the CDR3 is TGTGCCAGCAGCTTAGAGGAGGGGCTAGCGGCCGGGGAGCTGTTTTTT. This codes for CASSLEEGLAAGELFF.

The chain combines TRBV14 with TRBJ1-1; D is uncertain. The length of the CDR3 is 15 residues. In germline, CDR1 is SGHDN, CDR2 FVKESK. V lost 4 bases and J lost 0, with 12 bases in between. The CDR3 sequence: CASSPLGGLNTEAFF. DNA of the CDR3: TGTGCCAGCAGCCCCCTGGGAGGCCTGAACACTGAAGCTTTCTTT. The full variable domain, rest sourced from reference TRBV14 and TRBJ1-1, is EAGVTQFPSHSVIEKGQTVTLRCDPISGHDNLYWYRRVMGKEIKFLLHFVKESKQDESGMPNNRFLAERTGGTYSTLKVQPAELEDSGVYFCASSPLGGLNTEAFFGQGTRLTVV.

The rearrangement uses TRBV3-1 (or the pseudogene TRBV3-2) and TRBJ1-4, with a tentative D call TRBD1 (6 bases). The germline CDR1 and CDR2 sequences are LGHDT and YNNKEL (reference sequence). The CDR3 is 14 amino acids. Trimming removed 4 bases from V and 5 bases from J, with 11 bases in between. The CDR3: CASSRGGGNEKLFF. In DNA, the CDR3 is TGTGCCAGCAGCCGCGGGGGGGGCAATGAAAAACTGTTTTTT.

The V call is TRBV5-1, the J call TRBJ2-1; TRBD2 matches 10 bases. This CDR3 comprises 16 residues. Germline V gene data show CDR1 as SGHRS and CDR2 as YFSETQ. The J segment lost 3 bases and the V segment lost 4 bases, leaving 7 bases of the junction unmatched. This CDR3 is CASSPRTSGGYNEQFF. The CDR3, as DNA: TGCGCCAGCAGCCCCCGGACTAGCGGAGGCTACAATGAGCAGTTCTTC.

The chain uses TRBV19 and TRBJ2-2; D call uncertain. The CDR3 is 14 residues long. From germline, CDR1 is LNHDA and CDR2 SQIVND (reference sequence). V was pared by 7 bases and J by 2 bases, with 11 bases between. The CDR3 nucleotides read TGTGCCAGTAATCTATACCCCAACACCGGGGAGCTGTTTTTT. This encodes CASNLYPNTGELFF.

The chain joins TRBV5-1 to TRBJ1-3; D remains unclear. V was pared by 0 bases and J by 4 bases, with 8 bases between. The CDR3 is 14 residues long. Germline assignment: CDR1 SGHRS and CDR2 YFSETQ. Written as DNA, the CDR3 is TGCGCCAGCAGCTTGGGGCAGGACGGAAACACCATATATTTT. Protein sequence: CASSLGQDGNTIYF. The entire variable domain, with the rest obtained from reference TRBV5-1 and TRBJ1-3, is as follows: KAGVTQTPRYLIKTRGQQVTLSCSPISGHRSVSWYQQTPGQGLQFLFEYFSETQRNKGNFPGRFSGRQFSNSRSEMNVSTLELGDSALYLCASSLGQDGNTIYFGEGSWLTVV.

The gene calls are TRBV6-1 and TRBJ1-4; no clear D gene. Between the trimmed V and J ends, which lost 3 bases and 3 bases, there was a span of 20 bases. This CDR3 has 18 residues. Germline values: CDR1 MNHNS, CDR2 SASEGT. CDR3 in DNA: TGTGCCAGCAGTGACCCCCTCTCCACACGGACCTCTAATGAAAAACTGTTTTTT. Residues: CASSDPLSTRTSNEKLFF.

The chain uses TRBV6-1 and TRBJ2-4; the D is unclear. Germline V gene sequence: CDR1 MNHNS, CDR2 SASEGT. V was cut by 1 base and J by 9 bases, with 10 bases left in between. The CDR3 is 13 residues long. The CDR3 DNA reads as TGTGCCAGCAGTGAAGGTTTTTCAAGCATTCAGTACTTC. Residues: CASSEGFSSIQYF.

This chain connects TRBV10-3 to TRBJ2-1; either TRBD1 or TRBD2 may fit D (5 bases each). The CDR3 has 15 amino acids. Germline CDR1 and CDR2: ENHRY and SYGVKD. Trimming took 4 bases from V and 0 from J, leaving 10 bases between them. The DNA for the CDR3 is TGTGCCATCAGTGGAGGGGACCCCTCCTACAATGAGCAGTTCTTC. Translated, it gives CAISGGDPSYNEQFF.

V gene TRBV7-9 combines with J gene TRBJ1-2; 10 nucleotides line up with TRBD1. The CDR3 totals 15 residues. CDR1 is SEHNR and CDR2 is FQNEAQ in the germline V gene (reference sequence). J gave up 4 bases and V 2 bases, and 4 bases lay outside the gene matches. This CDR3 reads CASSLMGQGIYGYTF. As DNA, the CDR3 is TGTGCCAGCAGCTTAATGGGACAGGGGATCTATGGCTACACCTTC.

The CDR3 spells CASSLGGLGAFF. The DNA for the CDR3 is TGTGCCAGCAGTTTAGGGGGTCTCGGAGCTTTCTTT. The chain recombines TRBV28 with TRBJ1-1; tentative D call: TRBD1 (5 bases). Trimming pared 2 bases from V and 10 bases from J, leaving 11 bases between. This CDR3 is built from 12 residues. CDR1 MDHEN and CDR2 SYDVKM come from the germline V gene.

This sequence joins TRBV5-1 and TRBJ1-2; 7 bases are shared with TRBD1. CDR3 size: 13 residues. V lost 2 bases to trimming and J lost 8 bases; unmatched junction nucleotides: 6. Per the germline V gene, CDR1 is SGHRS and CDR2 is YFSETQ. This chain's CDR3 is CASSFAGQDGYTF. The DNA for the CDR3 is TGCGCCAGCAGCTTTGCAGGACAGGACGGCTACACCTTC.

The chain couples TRBV21-1 to TRBJ2-7; TRBD2, the table's D call, lacks a check against the DNA. TRBV21-1 is assigned pseudogene status. The CDR3 extends over 16 amino acids. The CDR3 here is CASRKRGGRNSYEQYF. DNA for the CDR3: TGTGCCAGCAGAAAAAGGGGCGGGAGGAACTCCTACGAGCAGTACTTC.

This chain uses TRBV21-1 with TRBJ2-1; TRBD2 was called by the table and not checked on the DNA. TRBV21-1 is marked as a pseudogene. The CDR3 covers 17 residues. CDR3 loop: CASRLSGLPGGHNEQFF. The CDR3 coding sequence is TGTGCCAGTCGGCTCTCCGGACTACCTGGGGGTCACAATGAGCAGTTCTTC.

The chain combines TRBV15 with TRBJ2-3, with TRBD2 matching 8 bases. Germline V gene sequence: CDR1 LNHNV, CDR2 YYDKDF (reference sequence). This CDR3 contains 18 residues. Unmatched junction bases numbered 10, after V lost 0 bases and J lost 2 bases. The CDR3 protein is CATSREAGAGEHTDTQYF. The CDR3 bases are TGTGCCACCAGCAGAGAGGCGGGAGCGGGGGAACACACAGATACGCAGTATTTT.

This chain uses TRBV23-1 with TRBJ1-3, with TRBD1 matching 9 bases. TRBV23-1 is designated an ORF whose function remains uncertain. After removal of 5 bases from V and 2 bases from J, the junction contained 7 bases not matched to a gene. This CDR3 has 16 residues. DNA of the CDR3: TGCGCCAGCAGTTCGGAGGACAGGGGCCCTGGAAACACCATATATTTT. Protein product: CASSSEDRGPGNTIYF.

V is TRBV27 and J is TRBJ2-1, with a tentative D call TRBD2 (5 bases). The CDR3 runs 13 residues. Germline-derived CDR1 and CDR2 are MNHEY and SMNVEV (reference sequence). Trimming stripped 10 bases from V and 0 bases from J, with 10 bases between. In DNA, the CDR3 is TGTGCCACAATAGCGAACTCCTACAATGAGCAGTTCTTC. Amino acid sequence: CATIANSYNEQFF.

The chain employs TRBV18 and TRBJ2-3; 8 bases fit TRBD1. V trimming: 5 bases; J trimming: 0 bases; junction bases outside the gene matches: 4. The CDR3 is made up of 15 amino acids. Germline values: CDR1 KGHSH, CDR2 LQKENI. DNA for the CDR3: TGTGCCAGCTCATACGGACAGGGAAGCACAGATACGCAGTATTTT. Protein: CASSYGQGSTDTQYF.

V gene TRBV6-5 combines with J gene TRBJ1-1, with a possible D match to TRBD1 (5 bases). Trimming cost V 0 bases and J 5 bases, with 10 bases left between them. This CDR3 contains 14 residues. The germline V gene has CDR1 MNHEY and CDR2 SVGAGI. The CDR3 DNA reads as TGTGCCAGCAGTTACTCCCTTGGGGCAACTGAAGCTTTCTTT. Translated, it gives CASSYSLGATEAFF.

This clone was picked up one time. The genes are TRBV21-1 and TRBJ1-5; TRBD1, as called in the table, went unchecked against the DNA. TRBV21-1 is described as a pseudogene. This CDR3 is built from 20 residues. The CDR3 DNA is TGTGCCAGCAGCAAATCCGGGACAGGGGAAAGTATTTTGAGCAATCAGCCCCAGCATTTT. Encoded protein: CASSKSGTGESILSNQPQHF.

V usage is TRBV3-1 (or the pseudogene TRBV3-2) and J usage is TRBJ2-7; D not certain. Germline V CDR1 and CDR2: LGHDT, YNNKEL (reference sequence). The CDR3 is 14 amino acids. V lost 4 bases to trimming and J lost 2 bases, with 12 bases between them. CDR3 protein: CASSPIEVPYEQYF. In nucleotides, the CDR3 is TGTGCCAGCAGCCCGATCGAGGTCCCCTACGAGCAGTACTTC.

The V call is TRBV6-1, the J call TRBJ2-1; 9 bases map to TRBD2. V lost 1 base to trimming and J lost 13 bases; unmatched junction nucleotides: 8. Germline V gives CDR1 MNHNS, CDR2 SASEGT. There are 14 residues in the CDR3. The CDR3 DNA reads as TGTGCCAGCAGTGAAGGTCTAGCGGGGACATCTCAGTTCTTC. Protein product: CASSEGLAGTSQFF.

The rearrangement uses TRBV14 and TRBJ1-1, with TRBD1 identical over 7 bases. CDR3 length equals 14 residues. Germline CDR1 SGHDN, CDR2 FVKESK. After removal of 1 base from V and 7 bases from J, the junction contained 6 bases not matched to a gene. The CDR3 sequence is CASSQARRGVEAFF. For the CDR3, the DNA is TGTGCCAGCAGCCAAGCTCGCAGGGGGGTTGAAGCTTTCTTT. The full variable domain, in which reference TRBV14 and TRBJ1-1 provide the parts outside the CDR3, is EAGVTQFPSHSVIEKGQTVTLRCDPISGHDNLYWYRRVMGKEIKFLLHFVKESKQDESGMPNNRFLAERTGGTYSTLKVQPAELEDSGVYFCASSQARRGVEAFFGQGTRLTVV.

The V and J genes are TRBV7-6 and TRBJ2-6, with a possible D match to TRBD1 (7 bases). Germline CDR1 is SGHVS and CDR2 is FNYEAQ. This CDR3 comprises 18 residues. Trimming cost V 6 bases and J 0 bases, with 18 bases left between them. The CDR3, as DNA: TGTGCCAGCAGTCCAGGGGGGCCGAGACTCTCTGGGGCCAACGTCCTGACTTTC. Protein sequence: CASSPGGPRLSGANVLTF.

The chain recombines TRBV7-2 with TRBJ1-2; 11 nucleotides line up with TRBD1. This CDR3 spans 16 amino acids. Germline CDR1 reads SGHTA; CDR2 reads FQGNSA. Trimming removed 5 bases from V and 7 bases from J; junction bases left unmatched: 12. The CDR3 DNA reads as TGTGCCAGCAGCCCCAGGACAGGGGGCGCCTTAGGTGGCTACACCTTC. Residues: CASSPRTGGALGGYTF.

The chain combines TRBV3-1 (or the pseudogene TRBV3-2) with TRBJ2-3; D not certain. V shed 1 base and J shed 4 bases, with 6 bases lying between them. Germline assignment: CDR1 LGHDT and CDR2 YNNKEL (reference sequence). The CDR3 spans 13 residues. CDR3 sequence reads: CASSQVTADTQYF. The CDR3 DNA sequence: TGTGCCAGCAGCCAAGTTACGGCAGATACGCAGTATTTT.

The V call is TRBV27, the J call TRBJ2-7; 8 nucleotides agree with TRBD1. V lost 5 bases to trimming and J lost 4 bases; unmatched junction nucleotides: 4. Germline loops: CDR1 MNHEY, CDR2 SMNVEV (reference sequence). The CDR3 totals 13 residues. The CDR3 DNA sequence: TGTGCCAGCAGTACCGGACAGGGATACGAGCAGTACTTC. Translation: CASSTGQGYEQYF.